This T cell receptor beta chain was captured in a study of control samples from healthy donors and cancer patients. Germline CDR1 and CDR2: LNHDA and SQIVND (reference sequence). The CDR3 runs 13 residues. With V trimmed by 8 bases and J by 6 bases, 6 bases remained unmatched. Produced via immunoSEQ multiplex PCR; TCRdb's table is partial and in-frame only. The sample records about 250,000 clones, roughly 87% being singletons. This TCR came from a woman aged 60 to 75 with lung cancer. Input material: PBMCs. The chain uses TRBV19 and TRBJ1-4; 7 nucleotides align to TRBD1. CDR3 residues: CASRETGDEKLFF. Written as DNA, the CDR3 is TGTGCCAGTCGCGAAACAGGGGATGAAAAACTGTTTTTT.